Listed below are T cell receptor beta chains from one sample, sequenced in a study of OX40 agonist ivuxolimab in advanced cancers. Sequencing was performed with immunoSEQ multiplex PCR; in TCRdb, only in-frame clones are kept and a portion is missing. This sample has 8,000 to 11,000 clones, with 77% found just once. The material was CD4+ or CD8+ T cells sorted from blood, obtained in a trial of the OX40 agonist ivuxolimab. These receptors were taken from an adult with an advanced solid tumor such as melanoma, head and neck, liver or kidney cancer. Both conserved end residues are part of each CDR3. The order of the fields is D gene, clone size, V gene, J gene, CDR3 DNA, CDR3 protein. D genes are given only for firm matches. A row's size may be missing; if present it is once, few, many or a size class.

>TRBD2|.|TRBV5-1|TRBJ2-7
TGCGCCAGCAGCTTGGGTACTAGCGGGAGGAACGAGCAGTACTTC
CASSLGTSGRNEQYF
>.|.|TRBV4-1|TRBJ2-5
TGCGCCAGCAGCCAAGAGGGGCGTAAAGAGACCCAGTACTTC
CASSQEGRKETQYF
>TRBD1|.|TRBV7-9|TRBJ2-7
TGTGCCAGCAGCCTAGTTGGGACAGGGGCCTACGAGCAGTACTTC
CASSLVGTGAYEQYF
>TRBD1|.|TRBV20-1|TRBJ2-7
TGCAGTGCCGACAGGGGAAACGAGCAGTACTTC
CSADRGNEQYF
>.|once|TRBV5-1|TRBJ2-3
TGCGCCAGCAGCTTTTTTTCACAGGGCACAGATACGCAGTATTTT
CASSFFSQGTDTQYF
>.|.|TRBV7-7|TRBJ2-2
TGTGCTAGCAGCCCCGATCCCTTTTGGGGCGGGGAGCTGTTTTTT
CASSPDPFWGGELFF
>TRBD1|.|TRBV4-1|TRBJ1-5
TGCGCCAGCAGCCGGACAGGGACGAATCAGCCCCAGCATTTT
CASSRTGTNQPQHF
>.|.|TRBV11-2|TRBJ1-1
TGTGCCAGCAGGGGAGGGGAGGCGAACACTGAAGCTTTCTTT
CASRGGEANTEAFF
>.|.|TRBV5-4|TRBJ2-7
TGTGCCAGCAGCTTGGAGATGGGGTTGGCTTCCGAGCAGTACTTC
CASSLEMGLASEQYF
>.|.|TRBV2|TRBJ2-7
TGTGCCAGCAACGGCTACGAGCAGTACTTC
CASNGYEQYF
>TRBD2|.|TRBV11-2|TRBJ2-3
TGTGCCAGCAGCGCTGGGGGGAGCGGGAGTGCAGATACGCAGTATTTT
CASSAGGSGSADTQYF
>.|.|TRBV7-8|TRBJ2-7
TGTGCCAGCAGCTCTCGTCCCCCGCGGGACGAGCAGTACTTC
CASSSRPPRDEQYF
>TRBD2|.|TRBV7-6|TRBJ2-1
TGTGCCAGCAGCTTAGGACTAGCGGGACCATACAATGAGCAGTTCTTC
CASSLGLAGPYNEQFF
>TRBD2|few|TRBV4-1|TRBJ2-1
TGCGCCAGCAGCCGTAGCGGGAGCGAATCCTACAATGAGCAGTTCTTC
CASSRSGSESYNEQFF
>.|once|TRBV6-6|TRBJ2-7
TGTGCCAGCGGATCGACAGGTTCCTACGAGCAGTACTTC
CASGSTGSYEQYF
>TRBD2|.|TRBV6-1|TRBJ2-1
TGTGCCAGCAGTGAAGGAAGCGGGACTAGCGGGAATGAGCAGTTCTTC
CASSEGSGTSGNEQFF
>TRBD1|.|TRBV4-1|TRBJ2-4
TGCGCCAGCAGCCAGACAGGGTCCAAAAACATTCAGTACTTC
CASSQTGSKNIQYF
>TRBD2|.|TRBV14|TRBJ2-7
TGTGCCAGCAGCCAATGTATTCGGCTAGCGGGACTCCCAGGGATGTCCTACGAGCAGTACTTC
CASSQCIRLAGLPGMSYEQYF
>.|.|TRBV11-2|TRBJ2-2
TGTGCCAGCACCCCTGACTGGAACACCGGGGAGCTGTTTTTT
CASTPDWNTGELFF
>TRBD1|.|TRBV27|TRBJ1-1
TGTGCCAGCAACCCGGGACAGGGGGTAAACACTGAAGCTTTCTTT
CASNPGQGVNTEAFF
>.|.|TRBV7-7|TRBJ2-7
TGTGCCAGCAGCTTCGAGTCGGCCTACGAGCAGTACTTC
CASSFESAYEQYF
>.|.|TRBV6-1|TRBJ1-5
TGTGCCAGCAGTGAAGGCAGGAGCAATCAGCCCCAGCATTTT
CASSEGRSNQPQHF
>.|.|TRBV5-4|TRBJ1-3
TGTGCCAGCAGCTTGTGGGGGGCAGGGGCTAATAGAAACACCATATATTTT
CASSLWGAGANRNTIYF
>TRBD2|.|TRBV9|TRBJ2-7
TGTGCCAGCGGGACTAGCGGGAGGGGAGAGCAGTACTTC
CASGTSGRGEQYF
>.|.|TRBV5-3|TRBJ1-1
TGTGCCAGCAGCTTGTTAGTTGATGAAGCTTTCTTT
CASSLLVDEAFF
>TRBD2|.|TRBV5-1|TRBJ2-1
TGCGCCAGCAGGTCGGGACTAGCGGCTGGTATGGATGAGCAGTTCTTC
CASRSGLAAGMDEQFF
>.|.|TRBV5-6|TRBJ2-3
TGTGCCAGCAGCCCCGACGGCTTGGAGGATGCGGATACGCAGTATTTT
CASSPDGLEDADTQYF
>.|.|TRBV19|TRBJ2-2
TGTGCCAGTGGGGTCGGCGGGATGAGTACCGGGGAGCTGTTTTTT
CASGVGGMSTGELFF
>.|medium-sized|TRBV5-1|TRBJ2-1
TGCGCCAGCAGGCCCGACGTTAGCGGTATGGATTTAAAGCAGTTCTTC
CASRPDVSGMDLKQFF
>TRBD2|.|TRBV4-1|TRBJ2-1
TGCGCCAGCAGCCAAGGGACTAGCGGAGGCTACAATGAGCAGTTCTTC
CASSQGTSGGYNEQFF
>.|.|TRBV6-1|TRBJ1-1
TGTGCCAATACACTGGCCAGGGAAGCTTTCTTT
CANTLAREAFF
>.|.|TRBV7-2|TRBJ2-7
TGTGCCAGCAGCTTAGAGTTGTCTGCCTACGAGCAGTACTTC
CASSLELSAYEQYF
>TRBD2|.|TRBV19|TRBJ2-1
TGTGGTTCGGGAGGGCCTTACAATGAGCAGTTCTTC
CGSGGPYNEQFF
>TRBD1|.|TRBV29-1|TRBJ2-3
TGCAGCGACCGGGGACAGGGGGTGGATACGCAGTATTTT
CSDRGQGVDTQYF
>.|.|TRBV5-1|TRBJ2-3
TGCGCCAGCACCCCCCTTTTCAGCACAGATACGCAGTATTTT
CASTPLFSTDTQYF
>TRBD1|.|TRBV4-1|TRBJ2-3
TGCGCCAGCAGCTCCGGGACAGGGGTGGGAGATACGCAGTATTTT
CASSSGTGVGDTQYF
>TRBD2|.|TRBV28|TRBJ2-5
TGTGCCAGCAGTTTCCCCCTAGCGGGAGGGCCAACAACAGAGTACCAAGAGACCCAGTACTTC
CASSFPLAGGPTTEYQETQYF
>TRBD2|.|TRBV2|TRBJ2-3
TGTGCCAGCCGGGGGGTACTAGATCATACGCAGTATTTT
CASRGVLDHTQYF
>.|.|TRBV5-4|TRBJ2-1
TGTGCCAGCAGCGGGACCCGGCTGGCGTTCTTC
CASSGTRLAFF
>TRBD2|.|TRBV10-2|TRBJ2-5
TGCGCCAGCAGTGGAGTAGCGGGAGTAGAGACCCAGTACTTC
CASSGVAGVETQYF
>TRBD1|once|TRBV6-5|TRBJ1-4
TGTGCCAGCAGTTTTGGGACAGGTTGGAATGAAAAACTGTTTTTT
CASSFGTGWNEKLFF
>.|.|TRBV29-1|TRBJ1-1
TGCAGCGTTGAAACTGGGGCCGGCACTGAAGCTTTCTTT
CSVETGAGTEAFF
>.|.|TRBV25-1|TRBJ2-7
TGTGCCAGCAGGGACAGATCCTACGAGCAGTACTTC
CASRDRSYEQYF
>TRBD2|once|TRBV5-1|TRBJ2-7
TGCGCCAGCAGGCCGGGACTATCGGACTACGAAGAGCAGTACTTC
CASRPGLSDYEEQYF
>.|.|TRBV30|TRBJ1-5
TGTGCCTGTGACAGAAATAGCAATCAGCCCCAGCATTTT
CACDRNSNQPQHF
>TRBD1|.|TRBV11-2|TRBJ1-2
TGTGCCAGCAGCGTACGTTGGGGACAGGGGGTGTATGGCTACACCTTC
CASSVRWGQGVYGYTF
>.|.|TRBV6-5|TRBJ2-1
TGTGCCAGCAGTTACTTCCCCTACAATGAGCAGTTCTTC
CASSYFPYNEQFF
>.|.|TRBV12-1|TRBJ2-3
TGTGCCAGCAGCTCGCGGCACAGGGGGATCACAGATACGCAGTATTTT
CASSSRHRGITDTQYF
>.|.|TRBV18|TRBJ2-1
TGTGCCAGCTCACCACGAGACAGGGACTACGGTTACAATGAGCAGTTCTTC
CASSPRDRDYGYNEQFF
>.|medium-sized|TRBV7-9|TRBJ1-2
TGTGCCAGCAGCTCTTCAGGGTATAGGAACTATGGCTACACCTTC
CASSSSGYRNYGYTF
>TRBD1|medium-sized|TRBV30|TRBJ2-7
TGTGCCTGGAGTGTGTTAGGGGGCATCTACGAGCAGTACTTC
CAWSVLGGIYEQYF
>.|once|TRBV27|TRBJ2-6
TGTGCCACAGGCCCTGGGGCCAACGTCCTGACTTTC
CATGPGANVLTF
>.|.|TRBV7-6|TRBJ2-7
TGTGCCAGCAGCCTCCACATGAAAGAGCAGTACTTC
CASSLHMKEQYF